The 30 T cell receptor beta chains listed next were all sequenced from one sample in a study of cytomegalovirus exposure and HLA in healthy donors. The primer mix had 60 Vbeta and 13 Jbeta primers. Assay used: immunoSEQ multiplex PCR; TCRdb lists only in-frame clones, some missing. The data show 150,000 to 250,000 clones, with around 80% seen just once and around 4.8% held by the top ten. The sequencing sample was made of PBMCs. These TCRs come from a woman in her twenties or thirties in good health and CMV-seropositive.

This chain uses TRBV21-1 with TRBJ1-5; TRBD1 is taken as the D call from the table, unchecked against the DNA. TRBV21-1 has pseudogene status. The CDR3 has 18 residues. The CDR3 reads CASSKEGTKTGGYQPQHF. Written as DNA, the CDR3 is TGTGCCAGCAGCAAAGAGGGGACCAAAACAGGGGGTTATCAGCCCCAGCATTTT.

The gene calls are TRBV11-2 and TRBJ2-1; D is perhaps TRBD1 (6 bases). The CDR3 is 16 amino acids. V dropped 6 bases and J dropped 0 bases, with 15 bases sitting between them. The germline V gene encodes CDR1 SGHAT and CDR2 FQNNGV. CDR3 in DNA: TGTGCCAGCAGGCAGGGGTGGCAGATCTCCTACAATGAGCAGTTCTTC. As protein: CASRQGWQISYNEQFF.

The chain couples TRBV7-9 to TRBJ1-6; TRBD1 agrees at 7 bases. The CDR3 spans 13 residues. The V gene end was trimmed by 5 bases and the J gene end by 8 bases; junction bases not matched to a gene: 3. Germline V CDR1 and CDR2: SEHNR, FQNEAQ (reference sequence). CDR3 sequence reads: CASSPQGDSPLHF. CDR3 sequence (DNA): TGTGCCAGCAGCCCCCAGGGGGATTCACCCCTCCACTTT.

The chain couples TRBV2 to TRBJ2-7; 7 bases fit TRBD1. The CDR3 spans 14 residues. Germline-derived CDR1 and CDR2 are SNHLY and FYNNEI. J was trimmed by 2 bases and V by 6 bases; bases with no gene match: 7. The CDR3 is CASSRGDSTYEQYF. CDR3 coding DNA: TGTGCCAGCAGCCGAGGGGACAGTACCTACGAGCAGTACTTC.

There are a few counts of this clone. CDR3 sequence (DNA): TGCAGCGTTCCTACTAGCGAGCAGTTCTTC. This gives the protein CSVPTSEQFF. The rearrangement uses TRBV29-1 and TRBJ2-1; TRBD2 might be the D (6 bases). The CDR3 has 10 residues. Trimming took off 5 bases at V and 10 bases at J, with 9 bases between the two ends. CDR1 is SQVTM and CDR2 is ANQGSEA in the germline V gene.

The J gene is TRBJ2-7, the V gene TRBV7-7, with 7 bases matching TRBD1. With 5 bases clipped from V and 6 bases from J, the junction kept 4 bases outside the gene matches. The CDR3 extends over 12 amino acids. Germline V gives CDR1 SSHAT, CDR2 FNYEAQ (reference sequence). In DNA, the CDR3 is TGTGCCAGCAGCAATCACAGGGGCGAGCAGTACTTC. It translates to CASSNHRGEQYF.

The chain combines TRBV9 with TRBJ2-3; perhaps TRBD1 as D (6 bases). The V gene's germline CDR1 is SGDLS and CDR2 YYNGEE. V dropped 4 bases and J dropped 6 bases, with 15 bases sitting between them. CDR3 size: 14 residues. CDR3 residues: CASSPTEGGDTQYF. The DNA for the CDR3 is TGTGCCAGCAGCCCTACCGAAGGGGGTGATACGCAGTATTTT.

V is TRBV10-3 and J is TRBJ1-2; D unresolved. This CDR3 is built from 16 residues. The V gene lost 6 bases and the J gene lost 6 bases, with 23 bases spanning the gap. Germline assignment: CDR1 ENHRY and CDR2 SYGVKD. The CDR3: CAISLRGFGLSDGYTF. The CDR3 DNA follows: TGTGCCATCAGCTTACGGGGTTTTGGTCTATCCGATGGCTACACCTTC.

The rearrangement joins TRBV7-6 to TRBJ2-3; D unclear. The germline gives CDR1 SGHVS, CDR2 FNYEAQ. V lost 5 bases and J lost 2, with 17 bases in between. The CDR3 is 16 amino acids. This CDR3 reads CASSPRSGESTDTQYF. The DNA for the CDR3 is TGTGCCAGCAGCCCCAGGTCTGGCGAGTCCACAGATACGCAGTATTTT.

V usage is TRBV11-2 and J usage is TRBJ1-4; tentatively, D is TRBD1 (5 bases). This CDR3 is 14 amino acids long. Germline V gene lookup returns CDR1 SGHAT and CDR2 FQNNGV. Trimming removed 3 bases from V and 6 bases from J, with 11 bases in between. Written as DNA, the CDR3 is TGTGCCAGCAGCTTCCTCCGGGGGGATGAAAAACTGTTTTTT. It yields the protein CASSFLRGDEKLFF. Looking up the rest from reference TRBV11-2 and TRBJ1-4 gives the full variable domain: EAGVAQSPRYKIIEKRQSVAFWCNPISGHATLYWYQQILGQGPKLLIQFQNNGVVDDSQLPKDRFSAERLKGVDSTLKIQPAKLEDSAVYLCASSFLRGDEKLFFGSGTQLSVL.

The V gene is TRBV10-2, the J gene TRBJ1-5; D remains ambiguous. CDR3 size: 13 residues. CDR1 is WSHSY and CDR2 is SAAADI in the germline V gene. V dropped 6 bases and J dropped 5 bases, with 11 bases sitting between them. CDR3 DNA sequence: TGCGCCAGCAGCCGGGAGCCTTATCAGCCCCAGCATTTT. It specifies CASSREPYQPQHF.

The CDR3 DNA sequence: TGTGCCAGCAGCTTGTTCTGGGGGCCCAATGAGCAGTTCTTC. This encodes CASSLFWGPNEQFF. The V gene is TRBV5-5, the J gene TRBJ2-1; weak D call: TRBD1 (6 bases). Trimming cost V 1 base and J 6 bases, with 11 bases left between them. The CDR3 length is 14 residues. The germline V gene encodes CDR1 SGHKS and CDR2 YYEKEE (reference sequence).

This chain joins TRBV4-3 and TRBJ2-2; D gene ambiguous. Germline lookup yields CDR1 LGHNA and CDR2 YSLEER. The V gene lost 0 bases and the J gene lost 4 bases, with 12 bases spanning the gap. This CDR3 is built from 16 residues. The CDR3 DNA sequence: TGCGCCAGCAGCCAAGAAACCGGGTACGGCACCGGGGAGCTGTTTTTT. As protein: CASSQETGYGTGELFF.

The CDR3 region has the DNA TGTGCCAGCTCACCATTCCAGGGGGCTGATGAAAAACTGTTTTTT. Translating gives CASSPFQGADEKLFF. The V call is TRBV18, the J call TRBJ1-4, with 8 bases matching TRBD1. This CDR3 has 15 residues. Germline values: CDR1 KGHSH, CDR2 LQKENI. The V gene end was trimmed by 2 bases and the J gene end by 6 bases; junction bases not matched to a gene: 5.

The V gene is TRBV7-2, the J gene TRBJ2-2, with D perhaps TRBD1 (5 bases). Trimming took off 5 bases at V and 3 bases at J, with 13 bases between the two ends. This CDR3 has 15 residues. Germline loops: CDR1 SGHTA, CDR2 FQGNSA. The CDR3: CASSPYRPDTGELFF. In nucleotides, the CDR3 is TGTGCCAGCAGCCCGTACAGGCCGGACACCGGGGAGCTGTTTTTT.

The chain carries TRBV19 and TRBJ2-3; 8 bases align to TRBD2. The CDR3 spans 16 residues. V shed 5 bases, J shed 3 bases, and the junction held 10 bases outside the gene matches. Germline V lookup: CDR1 LNHDA, CDR2 SQIVND (reference sequence). CDR3 region: CASSFRTSRITDTQYF. Written as DNA, the CDR3 is TGTGCCAGTAGTTTTCGGACTAGCCGTATTACAGATACGCAGTATTTT.

This chain joins TRBV7-9 and TRBJ1-1; D possibly corresponds to TRBD1 (5 bases). Trimming took 3 bases from V and 0 from J, leaving 11 bases between them. Germline CDR1 reads SEHNR; CDR2 reads FQNEAQ (reference sequence). CDR3 length: 15 amino acids. The DNA for the CDR3 is TGTGCCAGCAGCTTTCCAGGGTTCATGAACACTGAAGCTTTCTTT. This encodes CASSFPGFMNTEAFF. Looking up the rest from reference TRBV7-9 and TRBJ1-1 gives the full variable domain: DTGVSQNPRHKITKRGQNVTFRCDPISEHNRLYWYRQTLGQGPEFLTYFQNEAQLEKSRLLSDRFSAERPKGSFSTLEIQRTEQGDSAMYLCASSFPGFMNTEAFFGQGTRLTVV.

The chain links TRBV27 to TRBJ2-7; 7 bases are a match to TRBD2. The CDR3 consists of 14 residues. Germline CDR1 is MNHEY and CDR2 is SMNVEV (reference sequence). The J segment lost 2 bases and the V segment lost 4 bases, leaving 5 bases of the junction unmatched. The CDR3 spells CASSYMTSPYEQYF. Here the CDR3 DNA reads TGTGCCAGCAGTTACATGACTAGCCCCTACGAGCAGTACTTC.

V is TRBV11-2 and J is TRBJ2-7, with 10 bases matching TRBD2. The CDR3 totals 17 residues. The V segment lost 2 bases and the J segment 0 bases; nucleotides outside the gene matches: 7. Germline-derived CDR1 and CDR2 are SGHAT and FQNNGV. CDR3: CASSLFPSGRSSYEQYF. As DNA, the CDR3 is TGTGCCAGCAGCTTATTTCCTAGCGGGAGATCCTCCTACGAGCAGTACTTC.

The chain is built from TRBV5-8 and TRBJ2-1; D gene unclear. Trimming removed 5 bases at V and 13 bases at J, with 16 bases between. In germline, CDR1 is SGHTS, CDR2 YDEGEE. CDR3 length equals 12 residues. The CDR3 sequence is CASSLSIASQFF. DNA of the CDR3: TGTGCCAGCAGTCTAAGTATAGCATCTCAGTTCTTC.

The gene calls are TRBV27 and TRBJ2-4, with 11 bases that match TRBD2. CDR3 size: 19 residues. Germline CDR1 and CDR2: MNHEY and SMNVEV (reference sequence). The J segment lost 0 bases and the V segment lost 5 bases, leaving 12 bases of the junction unmatched. CDR3: CASSMRTSGQKLAKNIQYF. Here the CDR3 DNA reads TGTGCCAGCAGTATGAGGACTAGCGGGCAGAAATTAGCCAAAAACATTCAGTACTTC.

This clone was detected a few times. The chain combines TRBV6-5 with TRBJ2-1; D call uncertain. Germline lookup yields CDR1 MNHEY and CDR2 SVGAGI. This CDR3 is 14 amino acids long. Trimming removed 0 bases at V and 0 bases at J, with 3 bases between. CDR3 sequence: CASSYSSSYNEQFF. In nucleotides, the CDR3 is TGTGCCAGCAGTTACTCGAGCTCCTACAATGAGCAGTTCTTC.

V usage is TRBV7-8 and J usage is TRBJ2-7, with TRBD1 as a possible D gene (6 bases). V was shortened by 1 base and J by 0 bases, with 10 bases between the two germline ends. CDR1 and CDR2 from the germline V gene are SGHVS and FQNEAQ. The CDR3 contains 15 residues. CDR3 amino acids: CASSLGQGPSYEQYF. The CDR3 nucleotides are TGTGCCAGCAGCTTAGGTCAGGGGCCCTCCTACGAGCAGTACTTC.

As regards this clone: Other DNA sequences in this specimen translate into the identical CDR3. This chain uses TRBV5-1 with TRBJ2-3, with D possibly matching TRBD1 (6 bases). Germline loops: CDR1 SGHRS, CDR2 YFSETQ. The CDR3 is made up of 13 amino acids. V was clipped by 0 bases and J by 4 bases, with 6 bases between them. CDR3 nucleotides: TGCGCCAGCAGCTTGGAGGGGGCAGATACGCAGTATTTT. Protein product: CASSLEGADTQYF.

This chain connects TRBV13 to TRBJ2-4; D possibly corresponds to TRBD1 (5 bases). Germline V gene lookup returns CDR1 PRHDT and CDR2 FYEKMQ (reference sequence). This CDR3 region has 14 residues. V was pared by 4 bases and J by 7 bases, with 14 bases between. CDR3 amino acids: CASSSRDFRNIQYF. The CDR3 coding sequence is TGTGCCAGCAGCTCCAGGGATTTCAGGAACATTCAGTACTTC.

V gene TRBV7-9 combines with J gene TRBJ1-6; 10 bases match TRBD1. The junction had 7 bases not matched to a gene; V was cut back by 3 bases and J by 14 bases. The CDR3 is 14 residues long. Per germline, CDR1 SEHNR and CDR2 FQNEAQ (reference sequence). CDR3 nucleotide sequence: TGTGCCAGCAGCTTCCGGGACAGGGGAACGGCCCTCCACTTT. This sequence encodes CASSFRDRGTALHF.

V usage is TRBV29-1 and J usage is TRBJ2-5, with D possibly matching TRBD1 (5 bases). The ends were cut back, 6 bases at V and 0 bases at J, with 8 bases in the middle. Germline CDR1 SQVTM, CDR2 ANQGSEA. The CDR3 is 12 amino acids. The CDR3 protein is CSVRQYQETQYF. CDR3 DNA: TGCAGCGTCCGACAGTACCAAGAGACCCAGTACTTC.

This CDR3 reads CASNALGSGELFF. CDR3 bases: TGCGCCAGCAACGCGCTTGGTTCCGGGGAGCTGTTTTTT. The chain joins TRBV5-1 to TRBJ2-2; D not certain. Germline CDR1 is SGHRS and CDR2 is YFSETQ. CDR3 length equals 13 residues. V was shortened by 6 bases and J by 6 bases, with 12 bases between the two germline ends.

This clone has a handful of counts. The V and J genes are TRBV27 and TRBJ2-5; 10 bases agree with TRBD2. Judging by the DNA end, TRBJ2-7 fits better; the J call may be wrong. CDR1 is MNHEY and CDR2 is SMNVEV in the germline V gene (reference sequence). CDR3 length: 18 amino acids. The CDR3 sequence is CASSFAMAGTSDLYEQYF. The CDR3 DNA reads as TGTGCCAGCAGTTTCGCGATGGCCGGGACTAGCGACCTCTACGAGCAGTACTTC.

This chain joins TRBV6-5 and TRBJ1-1; a weak D match, TRBD1 (5 bases). V was shortened by 7 bases and J by 8 bases, with 14 bases between the two germline ends. CDR3 length: 12 residues. The germline CDR1 and CDR2 sequences are MNHEY and SVGAGI. CDR3 protein: CASKIQGSEAFF. The DNA for the CDR3 is TGTGCCAGCAAAATCCAGGGATCCGAAGCTTTCTTT.